Presented here are 3 T cell receptor beta chains from one specimen sequenced in a study of spatial heterogeneity in lung cancer. Stated time point: sample taken at primary tumor resection. TCRdb called the 5' RACE reads again in MiXCR, with one record for every CDR3 protein. The table shows 2,500 to 3,500 distinct CDR3 sequences, with less than 20% occurring only once. This specimen was normal lung tissue next to the tumor, taken at surgery. All receptors come from a male donor with early-stage non-small cell lung cancer.

This clonotype counts as large. The chain employs TRBV24-1 and TRBJ2-1, with D maybe TRBD2 (6 bases). Germline CDR1 KGHDR, CDR2 SFDVKD. Trimming shortened V by 4 bases and J by 5 bases, and 17 bases separated the two germline ends. CDR3 length: 16 amino acids. The CDR3 DNA reads TGTGCCACCAGTGAACTCGACGGGAGAAGAAACAATGAGCAGTTCTTC. This translates into CATSELDGRRNNEQFF.

This clonotype is classed as medium-sized. This chain links TRBV29-1 with TRBJ1-2; D not resolved. CDR1 and CDR2 (germline): SQVTM, ANQGSEA. V dropped 2 bases and J dropped 8 bases, with 9 bases sitting between them. The CDR3 extends over 11 amino acids. Written as DNA, the CDR3 is TGCAGCGTTGAACACCTCTTAGGCTACACCTTC. It encodes CSVEHLLGYTF.

This clonotype is judged medium-sized. This chain connects TRBV7-9 to TRBJ2-1; perhaps TRBD2 as D (5 bases). V gave up 1 base and J gave up 2 bases, with 15 bases separating them. Germline lookup yields CDR1 SEHNR and CDR2 FQNEAQ (reference sequence). CDR3 length equals 17 residues. The CDR3 protein is CASSLGSLAETYNEQFF. In DNA, the CDR3 is TGTGCCAGCAGCTTAGGGTCGCTAGCTGAAACCTACAATGAGCAGTTCTTC.